Listed below are T cell receptor beta chains from one sample, sequenced in a study of T cell changes during pregnancy in multiple sclerosis. Assay used: immunoSEQ multiplex PCR; TCRdb lists only in-frame clones, some missing. Counted here are tens of thousands of clones, 91% occurring once; the ten biggest clones make up approximately 0.68%. Sequencing used CD4+ T cells from peripheral blood mononuclear cells, obtained after pregnancy. The receptors shown here come from a female donor in good health, enrolled as a control in a pregnancy study. Each CDR3 is given with its conserved first and last residue. The D gene is left open where the match is weak. Clone size appears in some rows only: once, few, many, or a class for an expanded clone.

size	V	D	J	CDR3	DNA
NA	TRBV15	NA	TRBJ2-2	CATSRESGLGTGELFF	TGTGCCACCAGCAGAGAGTCGGGGTTGGGGACCGGGGAGCTGTTTTTT
NA	TRBV11-1	NA	TRBJ2-7	CASSSEVGLEQYF	TGTGCCAGCAGCTCTGAGGTAGGCCTCGAGCAGTACTTC
NA	TRBV4-3	TRBD2	TRBJ2-2	CASSLSGRGGTGELFF	TGCGCCAGCAGCCTAAGCGGGAGGGGAGGAACCGGGGAGCTGTTTTTT
NA	TRBV2	TRBD1	TRBJ1-1	CASRLTGGLGTEAFF	TGTGCCAGCAGGCTGACAGGGGGTCTTGGCACTGAAGCTTTCTTT
NA	TRBV2	TRBD1	TRBJ2-5	CASSPRDRHKETQYF	TGTGCCAGCAGTCCCCGGGACAGGCATAAAGAGACCCAGTACTTC
NA	TRBV5-1	NA	TRBJ1-2	CASSPQDTQAGGYTF	TGCGCCAGCAGCCCACAGGACACCCAAGCAGGCGGCTACACCTTC
NA	TRBV12-5	TRBD1	TRBJ2-7	CASGSPGQGAYEQYF	TGTGCTAGTGGTTCGCCGGGACAGGGTGCCTACGAGCAGTACTTC
NA	TRBV6-1	NA	TRBJ1-4	CASSSGLDEKLFF	TGTGCCAGCTCATCAGGGTTAGATGAAAAACTGTTTTTT
once	TRBV5-4	NA	TRBJ2-3	CASSLWGRADTQYF	TGTGCCAGCAGCTTGTGGGGGCGCGCAGATACGCAGTATTTT
NA	TRBV7-9	NA	TRBJ2-1	CASSSPPSPYNEQFF	TGTGCCAGCAGCTCCCCCCCTTCCCCCTACAATGAGCAGTTCTTC
NA	TRBV10-3	NA	TRBJ2-7	CAIRSSYEQYF	TGTGCCATCAGATCTTCCTACGAGCAGTACTTC
NA	TRBV5-4	TRBD2	TRBJ2-3	CASSPWTAGADTQYF	TGTGCCAGCAGCCCCTGGACAGCGGGGGCAGATACGCAGTATTTT
NA	TRBV7-7	TRBD2	TRBJ2-1	CASSLGTSGYNEQFF	TGTGCTAGCAGCTTAGGGACTAGCGGGTACAATGAGCAGTTCTTC
NA	TRBV19	NA	TRBJ1-1	CASSSPTTITNTEAFF	TGTGCCAGTAGTAGCCCTACTACCATTACGAACACTGAAGCTTTCTTT